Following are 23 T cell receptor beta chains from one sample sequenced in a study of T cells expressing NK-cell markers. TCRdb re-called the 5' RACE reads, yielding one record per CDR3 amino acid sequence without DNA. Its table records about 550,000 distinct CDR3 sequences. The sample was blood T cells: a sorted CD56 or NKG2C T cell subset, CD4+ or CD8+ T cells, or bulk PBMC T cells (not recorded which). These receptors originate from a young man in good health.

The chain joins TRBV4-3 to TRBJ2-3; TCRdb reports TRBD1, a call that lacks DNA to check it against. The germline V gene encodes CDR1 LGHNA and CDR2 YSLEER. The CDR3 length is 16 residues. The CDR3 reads CASSQGQGAGTDTQYF.

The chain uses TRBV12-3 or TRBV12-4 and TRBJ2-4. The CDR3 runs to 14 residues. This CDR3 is CASSEWEAKNIQYF.

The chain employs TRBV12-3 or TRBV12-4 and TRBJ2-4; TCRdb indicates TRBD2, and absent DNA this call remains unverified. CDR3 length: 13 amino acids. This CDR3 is CASSLEGGNIQYF.

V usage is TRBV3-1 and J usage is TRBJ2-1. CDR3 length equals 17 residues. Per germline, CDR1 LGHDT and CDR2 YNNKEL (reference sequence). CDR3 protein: CASSPSFRVSSYNEQFF.

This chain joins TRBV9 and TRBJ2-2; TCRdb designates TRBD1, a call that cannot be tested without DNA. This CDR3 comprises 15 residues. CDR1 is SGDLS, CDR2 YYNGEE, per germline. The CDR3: CASSLDRGRNEELFF.

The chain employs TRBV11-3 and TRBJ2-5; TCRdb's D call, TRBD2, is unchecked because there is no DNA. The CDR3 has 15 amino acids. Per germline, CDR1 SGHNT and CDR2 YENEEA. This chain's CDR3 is CASSPGGPQRETQYF.

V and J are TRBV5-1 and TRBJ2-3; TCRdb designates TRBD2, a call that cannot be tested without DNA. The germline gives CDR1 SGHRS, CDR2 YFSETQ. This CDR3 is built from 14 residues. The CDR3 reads CASSRASGSYTQYF.

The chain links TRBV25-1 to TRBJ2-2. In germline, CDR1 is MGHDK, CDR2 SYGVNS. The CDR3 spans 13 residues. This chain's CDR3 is CASSVGSNGELFF.

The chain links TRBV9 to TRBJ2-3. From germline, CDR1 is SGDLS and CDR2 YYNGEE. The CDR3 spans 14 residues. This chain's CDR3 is CASSVRRSTDTQYF.

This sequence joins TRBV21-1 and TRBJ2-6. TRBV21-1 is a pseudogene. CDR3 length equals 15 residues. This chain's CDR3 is CASRRQSSGANVLTF.

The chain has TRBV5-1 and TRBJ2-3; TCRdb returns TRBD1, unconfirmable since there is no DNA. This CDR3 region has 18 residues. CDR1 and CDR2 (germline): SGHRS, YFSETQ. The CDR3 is CASSYDTGTGQITDTQYF.

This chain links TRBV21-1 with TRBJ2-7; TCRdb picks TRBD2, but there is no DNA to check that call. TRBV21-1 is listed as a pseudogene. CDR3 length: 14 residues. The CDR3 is CASSPGLANYEQYF.

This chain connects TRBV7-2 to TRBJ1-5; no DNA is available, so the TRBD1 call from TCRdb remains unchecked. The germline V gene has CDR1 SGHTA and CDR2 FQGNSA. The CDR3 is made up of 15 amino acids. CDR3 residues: CASSYGPFTGQPQHF.

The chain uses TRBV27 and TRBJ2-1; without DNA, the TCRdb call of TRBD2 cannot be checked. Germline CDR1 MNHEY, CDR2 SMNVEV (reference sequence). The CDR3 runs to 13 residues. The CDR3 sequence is CASSFDSGYEQFF.

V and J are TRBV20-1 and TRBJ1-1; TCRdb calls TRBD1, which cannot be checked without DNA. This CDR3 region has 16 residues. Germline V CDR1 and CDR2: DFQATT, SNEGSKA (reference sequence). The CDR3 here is CSARDWTGSLNTEAFF.

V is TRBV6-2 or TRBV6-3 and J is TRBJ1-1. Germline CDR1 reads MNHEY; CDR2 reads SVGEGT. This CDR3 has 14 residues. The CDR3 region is CASSYSWVNTEAFF.

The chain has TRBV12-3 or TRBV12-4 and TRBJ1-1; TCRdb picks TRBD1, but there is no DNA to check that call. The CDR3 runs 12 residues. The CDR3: CASSLPPSEPFF.

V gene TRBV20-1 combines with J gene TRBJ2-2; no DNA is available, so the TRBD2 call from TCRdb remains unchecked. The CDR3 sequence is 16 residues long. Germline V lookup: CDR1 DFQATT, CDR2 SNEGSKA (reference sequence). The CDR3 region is CSARDSSGRAPGELFF.

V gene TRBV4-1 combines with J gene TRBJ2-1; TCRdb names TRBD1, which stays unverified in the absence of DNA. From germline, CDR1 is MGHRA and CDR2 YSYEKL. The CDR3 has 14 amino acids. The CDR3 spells CASSPPGHYNEQFF.

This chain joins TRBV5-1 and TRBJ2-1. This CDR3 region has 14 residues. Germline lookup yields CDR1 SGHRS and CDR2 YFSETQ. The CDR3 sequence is CASRLGETYNEQFF.

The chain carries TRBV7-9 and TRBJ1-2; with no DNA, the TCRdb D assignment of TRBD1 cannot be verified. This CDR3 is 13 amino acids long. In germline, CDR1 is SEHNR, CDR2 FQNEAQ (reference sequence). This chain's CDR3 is CASSRPDVYGYTF.

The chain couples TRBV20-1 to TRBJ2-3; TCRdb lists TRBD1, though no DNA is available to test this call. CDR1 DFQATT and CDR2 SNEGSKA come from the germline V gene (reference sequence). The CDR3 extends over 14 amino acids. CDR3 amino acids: CSARDWGFPDTQYF.

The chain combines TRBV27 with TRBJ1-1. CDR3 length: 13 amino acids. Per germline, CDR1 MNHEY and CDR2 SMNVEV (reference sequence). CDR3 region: CASSSFSQTEAFF.